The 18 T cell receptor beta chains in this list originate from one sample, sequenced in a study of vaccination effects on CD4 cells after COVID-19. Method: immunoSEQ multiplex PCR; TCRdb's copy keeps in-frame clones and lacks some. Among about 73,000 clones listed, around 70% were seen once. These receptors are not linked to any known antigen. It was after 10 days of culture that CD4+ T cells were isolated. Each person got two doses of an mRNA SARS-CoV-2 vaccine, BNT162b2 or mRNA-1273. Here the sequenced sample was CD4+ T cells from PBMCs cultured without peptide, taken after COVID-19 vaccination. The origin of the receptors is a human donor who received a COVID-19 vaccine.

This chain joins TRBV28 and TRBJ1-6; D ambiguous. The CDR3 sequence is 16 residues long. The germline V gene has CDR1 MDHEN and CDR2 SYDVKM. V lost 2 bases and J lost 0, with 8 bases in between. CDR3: CASSLLRISYNSPLHF. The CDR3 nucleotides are TGTGCCAGCAGTTTACTACGAATCTCCTATAATTCACCCCTCCACTTT.

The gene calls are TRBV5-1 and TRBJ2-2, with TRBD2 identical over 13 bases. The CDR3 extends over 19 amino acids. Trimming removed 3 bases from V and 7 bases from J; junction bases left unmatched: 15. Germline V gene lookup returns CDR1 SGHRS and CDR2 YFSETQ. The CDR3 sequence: CASSYSPTSGGLQGGELFF. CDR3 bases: TGCGCCAGCAGCTACTCCCCGACTAGCGGGGGGCTGCAGGGCGGGGAGCTGTTTTTT.

The DNA for the CDR3 is TGTGCCAGCAGCTTAGGCCCCAGGGGGTCGGGCACTGAAGCTTTCTTT. Translation: CASSLGPRGSGTEAFF. This sequence joins TRBV7-8 and TRBJ1-1; the match to TRBD1 covers 7 bases. After removal of 1 base from V and 4 bases from J, the junction contained 9 bases not matched to a gene. Germline V gene lookup returns CDR1 SGHVS and CDR2 FQNEAQ. The CDR3 contains 16 residues.

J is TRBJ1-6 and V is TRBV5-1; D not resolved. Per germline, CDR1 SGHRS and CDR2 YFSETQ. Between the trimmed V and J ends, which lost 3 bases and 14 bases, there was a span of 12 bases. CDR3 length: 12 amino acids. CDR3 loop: CASSSDLVTLHF. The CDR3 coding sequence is TGCGCCAGCAGCTCGGATCTTGTTACCCTCCACTTT.

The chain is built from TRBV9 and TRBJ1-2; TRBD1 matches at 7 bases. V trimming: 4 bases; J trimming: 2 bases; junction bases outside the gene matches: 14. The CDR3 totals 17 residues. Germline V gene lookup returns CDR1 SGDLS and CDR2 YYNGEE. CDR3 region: CASSRGTVPGGNYGYTF. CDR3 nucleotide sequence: TGTGCCAGCAGCAGAGGGACGGTGCCAGGGGGGAACTATGGCTACACCTTC. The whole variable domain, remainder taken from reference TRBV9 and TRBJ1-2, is DSGVTQTPKHLITATGQRVTLRCSPRSGDLSVYWYQQSLDQGLQFLIQYYNGEERAKGNILERFSAQQFPDLHSELNLSSLELGDSALYFCASSRGTVPGGNYGYTFGSGTRLTVV.

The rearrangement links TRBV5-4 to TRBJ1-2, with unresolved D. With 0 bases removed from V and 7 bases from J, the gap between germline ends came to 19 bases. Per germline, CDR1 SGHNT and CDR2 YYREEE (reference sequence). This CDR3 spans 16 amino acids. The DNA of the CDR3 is TGTGCCAGCAGCTTGGTGTCAGGTTCAGTTTATGGTGGCTACACCTTC. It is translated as CASSLVSGSVYGGYTF.

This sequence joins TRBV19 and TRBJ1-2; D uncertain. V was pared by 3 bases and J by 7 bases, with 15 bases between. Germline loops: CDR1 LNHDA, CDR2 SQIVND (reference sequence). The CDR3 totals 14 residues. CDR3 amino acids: CASSISRTEGGYTF. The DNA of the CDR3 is TGTGCCAGTAGTATCTCCCGCACCGAAGGTGGCTACACCTTC. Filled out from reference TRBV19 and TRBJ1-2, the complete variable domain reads DGGITQSPKYLFRKEGQNVTLSCEQNLNHDAMYWYRQDPGQGLRLIYYSQIVNDFQKGDIAEGYSVSREKKESFPLTVTSAQKNPTAFYLCASSISRTEGGYTFGSGTRLTVV.

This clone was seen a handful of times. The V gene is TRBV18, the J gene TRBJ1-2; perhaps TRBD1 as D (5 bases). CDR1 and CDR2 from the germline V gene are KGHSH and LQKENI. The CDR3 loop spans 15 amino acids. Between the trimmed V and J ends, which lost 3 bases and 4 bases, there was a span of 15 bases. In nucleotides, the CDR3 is TGTGCCAGCTCACCCAGAGGGGAGGCCAGCTATGGCTACACCTTC. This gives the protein CASSPRGEASYGYTF.

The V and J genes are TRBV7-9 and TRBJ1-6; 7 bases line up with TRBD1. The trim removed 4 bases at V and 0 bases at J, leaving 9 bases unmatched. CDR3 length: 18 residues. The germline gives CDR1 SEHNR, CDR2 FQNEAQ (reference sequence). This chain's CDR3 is CASSSIHRGSSYNSPLHF. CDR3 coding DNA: TGTGCCAGCAGCTCCATCCACAGGGGAAGCTCCTATAATTCACCCCTCCACTTT.

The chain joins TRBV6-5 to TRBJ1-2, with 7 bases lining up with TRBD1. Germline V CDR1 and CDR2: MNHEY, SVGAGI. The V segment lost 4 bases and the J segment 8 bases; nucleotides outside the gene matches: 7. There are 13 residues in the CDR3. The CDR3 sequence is CASSLTGLGGYTF. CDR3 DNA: TGTGCCAGCAGTTTGACAGGGCTGGGAGGCTACACCTTC.

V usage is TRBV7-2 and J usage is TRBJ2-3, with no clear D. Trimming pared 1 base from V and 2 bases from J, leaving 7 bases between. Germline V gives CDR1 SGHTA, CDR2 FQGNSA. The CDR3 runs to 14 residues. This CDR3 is CASSLGDTTDTQYF. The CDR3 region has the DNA TGTGCCAGCAGCTTAGGAGACACCACAGATACGCAGTATTTT.

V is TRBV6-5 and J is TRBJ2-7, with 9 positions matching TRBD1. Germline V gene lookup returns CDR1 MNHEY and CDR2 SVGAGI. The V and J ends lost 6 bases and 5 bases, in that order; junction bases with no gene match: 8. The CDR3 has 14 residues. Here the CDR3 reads CASRNTGGENEQYV. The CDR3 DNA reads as TGTGCCAGCAGGAATACAGGGGGCGAAAACGAGCAGTACGTC.

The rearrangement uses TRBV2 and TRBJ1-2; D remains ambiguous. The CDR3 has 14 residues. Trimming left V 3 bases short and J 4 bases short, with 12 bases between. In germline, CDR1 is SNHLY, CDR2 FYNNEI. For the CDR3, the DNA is TGTGCCAGCAGTGAGGGTAGGACCATCTATGGCTACACCTTC. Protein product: CASSEGRTIYGYTF.

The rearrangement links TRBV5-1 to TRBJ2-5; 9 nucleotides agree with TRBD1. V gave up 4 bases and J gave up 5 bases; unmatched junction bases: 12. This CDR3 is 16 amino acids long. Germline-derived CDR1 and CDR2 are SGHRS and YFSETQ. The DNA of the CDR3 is TGCGCCAGCAGCCCCGAGGGCGGGACAGGGTTGGAGACCCAGTACTTC. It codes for CASSPEGGTGLETQYF. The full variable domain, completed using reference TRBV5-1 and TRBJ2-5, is KAGVTQTPRYLIKTRGQQVTLSCSPISGHRSVSWYQQTPGQGLQFLFEYFSETQRNKGNFPGRFSGRQFSNSRSEMNVSTLELGDSALYLCASSPEGGTGLETQYFGPGTRLLVL.

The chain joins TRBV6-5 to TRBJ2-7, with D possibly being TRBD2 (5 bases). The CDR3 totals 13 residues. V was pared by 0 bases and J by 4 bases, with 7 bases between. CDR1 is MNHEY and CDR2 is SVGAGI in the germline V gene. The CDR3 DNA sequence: TGTGCCAGCAGTTACTCGAGGGATTACGAGCAGTACGTC. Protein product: CASSYSRDYEQYV.

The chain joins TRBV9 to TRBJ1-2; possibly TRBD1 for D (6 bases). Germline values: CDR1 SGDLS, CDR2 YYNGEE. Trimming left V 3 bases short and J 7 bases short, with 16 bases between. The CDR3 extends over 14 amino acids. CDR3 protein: CASSESGTSGGYTF. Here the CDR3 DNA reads TGTGCCAGCAGCGAATCCGGGACAAGCGGTGGCTACACCTTC. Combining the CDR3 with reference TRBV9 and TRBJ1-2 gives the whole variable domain DSGVTQTPKHLITATGQRVTLRCSPRSGDLSVYWYQQSLDQGLQFLIQYYNGEERAKGNILERFSAQQFPDLHSELNLSSLELGDSALYFCASSESGTSGGYTFGSGTRLTVV.

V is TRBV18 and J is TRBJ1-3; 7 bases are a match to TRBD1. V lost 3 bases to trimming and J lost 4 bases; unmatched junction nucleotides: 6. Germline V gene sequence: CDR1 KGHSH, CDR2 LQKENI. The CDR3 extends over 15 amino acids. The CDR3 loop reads CASSPSTGNGNTIYF. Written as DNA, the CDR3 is TGTGCCAGCTCACCCTCGACAGGGAACGGAAACACCATATATTTT.

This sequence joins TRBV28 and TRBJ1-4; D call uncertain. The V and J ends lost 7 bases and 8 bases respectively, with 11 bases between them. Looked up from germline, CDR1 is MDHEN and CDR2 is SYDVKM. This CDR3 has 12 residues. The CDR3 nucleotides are TGTGCCAGCAAGCAAACGGGGGAAAAACTGTTTTTT. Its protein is CASKQTGEKLFF.